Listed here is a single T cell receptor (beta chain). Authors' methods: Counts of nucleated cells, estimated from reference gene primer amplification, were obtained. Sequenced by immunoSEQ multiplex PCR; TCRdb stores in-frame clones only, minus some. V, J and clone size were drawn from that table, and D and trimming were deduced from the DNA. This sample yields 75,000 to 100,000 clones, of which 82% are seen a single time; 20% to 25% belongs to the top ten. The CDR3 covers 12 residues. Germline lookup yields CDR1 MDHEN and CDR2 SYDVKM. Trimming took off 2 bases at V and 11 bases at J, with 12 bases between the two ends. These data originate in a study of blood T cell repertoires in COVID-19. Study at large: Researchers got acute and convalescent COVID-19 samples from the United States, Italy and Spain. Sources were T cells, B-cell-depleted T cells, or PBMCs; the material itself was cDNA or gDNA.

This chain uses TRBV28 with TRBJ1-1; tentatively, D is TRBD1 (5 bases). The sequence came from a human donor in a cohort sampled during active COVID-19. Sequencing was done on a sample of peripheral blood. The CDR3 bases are TGTGCCAGCAGTTTAGGACACGATCTGGCTTTCTTT. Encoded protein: CASSLGHDLAFF.